These T cell receptor beta chains were read from a single sample in a study of T-cell memory formation after mild COVID-19. MiXCR was run by TCRdb on the 5' RACE reads, yielding one entry per CDR3 protein. This table holds fewer than 400,000 distinct CDR3 sequences, around a sixth found once. Sequencing was performed on PBMCs or a T cell subset sorted from them (not recorded which). The receptors stem from a young man who had mild COVID-19 (a few samples of this study predate the infection). Cell type and time point are not known. Both conserved end residues are part of each CDR3. Clone size is stated in some rows and not others, as once, few, many or a class when expanded.

TRBV9 NA CASSVAQSTDTQYF
TRBV5-6 NA CASSLDRGGSPLHF
TRBV5-1 NA CASSLGQTANYGYTF
TRBV19 NA CASSRGTAISNYGYTF
TRBV12-3/TRBV12-4 few CASSPRSGQDYNEQFF
TRBV7-2 few CASSRPGLRSNEQFF
TRBV25-1 few CASSNRDEKLFF
TRBV19 many CASSIDRKQPQHF
TRBV19 NA CASSWGYEQYF
TRBV4-3 NA CASSGGTNQPQHF
TRBV12-3/TRBV12-4 few CASSWDFPHIQYF
TRBV7-2 NA CASSFRRPDTQYF
TRBV7-9 NA CASSPTLSGNTIYF
TRBV3-1 NA CASSQPGQGPTEAFF
TRBV7-9 few CASSFGDYEQYF
TRBV7-9 NA CASSLVDVDTQYF
TRBV9 NA CASSVVELGDTEAFF
TRBV29-1 many CSVGGPLSEQFF
TRBV5-6 NA CASSLGVFPDTQYF
TRBV29-1 few CSARLAGPYNEQFF
TRBV5-5 many CASSPDTDTQYF
TRBV29-1 NA CSALAGGGHNEQFF
TRBV20-1 NA CSARGRGAQETQYF
TRBV3-1 few CASSQGMQVVEYF
TRBV7-2 NA CASRTGGGYYGYTF
TRBV11-2 NA CASSLSGGSNEQYF
TRBV5-1 few CASSRDSGVAFF
TRBV20-1 NA CSARAGAGNTEAFF
TRBV5-4 NA CASSFGTTNTEAFF
TRBV6-2/TRBV6-3 few CASLGRGYEQYF
TRBV10-3 NA CAISPRSGGADTQYF
TRBV6-5 NA CASSPLLANTDTQYF
TRBV20-1 NA CSARYPLNYGYTF
TRBV7-9 NA CASSLEDRTEAFF
TRBV18 NA CASSPRERNYGYTF
TRBV9 few CASSATGGHQPQHF
TRBV5-1 many CASRGQGPDTQYF
TRBV12-3/TRBV12-4 once CASSLSSLRTGGGTEAFF
TRBV12-3/TRBV12-4 few CASSPSPRAVRGFF
TRBV29-1 NA CSAASGTNTEAFF
TRBV5-1 few CASSSIGEQYF
TRBV4-3 many CASSQRGKGANTGELFF
TRBV9 few CASSARLGTQYF
TRBV24-1 few CATSDLPPSGDVETQYF
TRBV15 many CATSRDVGEETQYF
TRBV7-9 NA CASSLSPRGPGELFF